This TCR beta chain originates from a study of TIL therapy for anti-PD-1-resistant metastatic lung cancer. The libraries were made with immunoSEQ v3. Sequencing depth was some 2 million read pairs for survey level, roughly 4.5-6 million for deep. Produced via immunoSEQ multiplex PCR; TCRdb's table is partial and in-frame only. In the table there are tens of thousands of clones, less than 75% of which are singletons. Time point specified: pre-treatment sample, taken before nivolumab and TIL therapy. Adults with stage 4 NSCLC were enrolled in a phase I trial. CDR1 is DFQATT, CDR2 SNEGSKA, per germline (reference sequence). Between the trimmed V and J ends, which lost 2 bases and 6 bases, there was a span of 6 bases. This CDR3 contains 11 residues.

V and J are TRBV20-1 and TRBJ2-3; D gene unclear. The TCR was taken from a person aged 25-85 years with non-small cell lung cancer. The sample here was blood, taken at baseline. The CDR3 DNA reads as TGCAGTGCTAGACACTCGGATACGCAGTATTTT. Encoded protein: CSARHSDTQYF.